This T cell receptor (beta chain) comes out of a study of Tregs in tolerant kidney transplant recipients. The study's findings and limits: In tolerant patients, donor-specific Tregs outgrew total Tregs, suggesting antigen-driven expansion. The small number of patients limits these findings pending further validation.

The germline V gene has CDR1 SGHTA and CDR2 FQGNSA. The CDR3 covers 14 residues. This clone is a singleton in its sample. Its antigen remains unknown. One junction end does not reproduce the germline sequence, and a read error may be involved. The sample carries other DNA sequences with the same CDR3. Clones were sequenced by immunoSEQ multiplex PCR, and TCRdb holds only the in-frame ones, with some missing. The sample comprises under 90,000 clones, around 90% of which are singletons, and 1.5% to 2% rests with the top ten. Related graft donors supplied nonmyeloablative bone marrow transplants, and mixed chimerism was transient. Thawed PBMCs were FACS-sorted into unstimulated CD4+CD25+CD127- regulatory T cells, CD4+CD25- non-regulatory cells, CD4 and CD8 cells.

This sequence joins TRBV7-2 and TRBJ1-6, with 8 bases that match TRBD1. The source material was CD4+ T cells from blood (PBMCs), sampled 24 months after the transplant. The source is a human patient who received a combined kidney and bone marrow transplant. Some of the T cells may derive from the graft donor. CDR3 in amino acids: CASSSGQDNSPLHF. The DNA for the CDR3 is TGTGCCAGCAGCTCGGGACAGGATAATTCCCCCCTCCACTTT.